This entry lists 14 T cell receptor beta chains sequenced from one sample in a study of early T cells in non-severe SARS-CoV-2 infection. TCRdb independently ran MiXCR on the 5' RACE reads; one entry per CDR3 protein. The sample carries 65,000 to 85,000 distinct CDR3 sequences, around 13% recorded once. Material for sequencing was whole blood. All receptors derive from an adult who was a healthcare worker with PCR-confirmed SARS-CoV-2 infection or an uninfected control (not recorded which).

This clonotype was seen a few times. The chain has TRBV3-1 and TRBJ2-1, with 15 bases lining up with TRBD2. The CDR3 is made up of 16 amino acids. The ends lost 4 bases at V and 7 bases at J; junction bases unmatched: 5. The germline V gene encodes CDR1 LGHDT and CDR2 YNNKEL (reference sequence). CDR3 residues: CASSPGLAGGRNEQFF. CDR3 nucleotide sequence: TGTGCCAGCAGCCCCGGACTAGCGGGGGGGCGGAATGAGCAGTTCTTC.

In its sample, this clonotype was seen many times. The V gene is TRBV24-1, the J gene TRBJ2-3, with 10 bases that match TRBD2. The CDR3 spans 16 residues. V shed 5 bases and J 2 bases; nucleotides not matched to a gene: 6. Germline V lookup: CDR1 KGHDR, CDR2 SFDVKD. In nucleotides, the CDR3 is TGTGCCACCAGTGCCAGCACTAGCGGGAACACAGATACGCAGTATTTT. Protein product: CATSASTSGNTDTQYF.

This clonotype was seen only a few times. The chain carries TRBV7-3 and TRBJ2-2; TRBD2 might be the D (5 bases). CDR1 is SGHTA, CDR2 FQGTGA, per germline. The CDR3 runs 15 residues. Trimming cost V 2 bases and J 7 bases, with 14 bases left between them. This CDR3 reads CASSLGLAHIGELFF. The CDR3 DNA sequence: TGTGCCAGCAGCTTAGGGCTAGCTCACATCGGGGAGCTGTTTTTT.

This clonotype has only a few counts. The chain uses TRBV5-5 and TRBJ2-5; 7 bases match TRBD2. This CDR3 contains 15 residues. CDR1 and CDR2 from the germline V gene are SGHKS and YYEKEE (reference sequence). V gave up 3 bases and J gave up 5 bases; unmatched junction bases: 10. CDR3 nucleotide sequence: TGTGCCAGCAGCTCTCTTAGCGGGCCCGGGGAGACCCAGTACTTC. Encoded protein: CASSSLSGPGETQYF.

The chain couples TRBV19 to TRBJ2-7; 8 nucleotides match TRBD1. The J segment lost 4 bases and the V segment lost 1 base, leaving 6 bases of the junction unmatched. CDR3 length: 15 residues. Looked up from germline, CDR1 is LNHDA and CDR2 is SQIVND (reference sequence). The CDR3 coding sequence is TGTGCCAGTAGTATAGCGCCAGGGGGCGGTTACGAGCAGTACTTC. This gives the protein CASSIAPGGGYEQYF.

CDR3 protein: CASSELAANTGELFF. The CDR3, as DNA: TGTGCCAGCAGCGAACTAGCGGCGAACACCGGGGAGCTGTTTTTT. The rearrangement joins TRBV27 to TRBJ2-2; 8 positions agree with TRBD2. In germline, CDR1 is MNHEY, CDR2 SMNVEV (reference sequence). CDR3 length equals 15 residues. Germline trimming cut 6 bases from V and 0 bases from J; bases unmatched to any gene: 3.

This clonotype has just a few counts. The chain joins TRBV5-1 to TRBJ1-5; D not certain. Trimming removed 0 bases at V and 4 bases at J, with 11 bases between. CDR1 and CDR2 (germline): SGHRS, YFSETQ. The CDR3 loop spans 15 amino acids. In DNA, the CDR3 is TGCGCCAGCAGCTTGGGATCCGGCTTAAATCAGCCCCAGCATTTT. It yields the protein CASSLGSGLNQPQHF.

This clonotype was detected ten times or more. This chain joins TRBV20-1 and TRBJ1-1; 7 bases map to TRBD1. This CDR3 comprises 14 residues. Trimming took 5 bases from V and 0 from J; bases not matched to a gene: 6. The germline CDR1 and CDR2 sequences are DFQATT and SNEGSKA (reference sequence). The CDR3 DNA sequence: TGCAGTGCTTCGACAGGGCCTTTGAACACTGAAGCTTTCTTT. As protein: CSASTGPLNTEAFF.

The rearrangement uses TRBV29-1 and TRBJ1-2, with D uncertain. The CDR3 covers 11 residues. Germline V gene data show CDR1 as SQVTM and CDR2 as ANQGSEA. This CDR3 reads CIISGGYGYTF. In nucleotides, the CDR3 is TGCATCATCTCTGGTGGCTATGGCTACACCTTC.

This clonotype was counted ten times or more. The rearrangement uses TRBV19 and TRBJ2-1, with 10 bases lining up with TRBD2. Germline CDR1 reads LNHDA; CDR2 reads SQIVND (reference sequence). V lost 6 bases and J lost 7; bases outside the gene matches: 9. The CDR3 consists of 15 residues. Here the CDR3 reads CASRTPGLARNEQFF. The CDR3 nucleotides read TGTGCCAGTAGGACCCCGGGACTAGCGAGGAATGAGCAGTTCTTC.

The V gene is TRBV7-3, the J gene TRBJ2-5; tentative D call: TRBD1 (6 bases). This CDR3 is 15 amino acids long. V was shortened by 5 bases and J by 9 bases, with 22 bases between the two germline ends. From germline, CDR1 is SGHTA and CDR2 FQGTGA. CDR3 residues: CASSQMQGNGFPQYF. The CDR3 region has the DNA TGTGCCAGCAGCCAAATGCAGGGGAACGGATTTCCCCAGTACTTC.

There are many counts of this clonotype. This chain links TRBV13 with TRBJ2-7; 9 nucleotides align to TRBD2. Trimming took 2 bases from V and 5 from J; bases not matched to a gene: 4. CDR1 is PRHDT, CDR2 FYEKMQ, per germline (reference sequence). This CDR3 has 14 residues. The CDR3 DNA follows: TGTGCCAGCAGCTTACTTCAGCGGGAGGACGAGCAGTACTTC. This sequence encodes CASSLLQREDEQYF.

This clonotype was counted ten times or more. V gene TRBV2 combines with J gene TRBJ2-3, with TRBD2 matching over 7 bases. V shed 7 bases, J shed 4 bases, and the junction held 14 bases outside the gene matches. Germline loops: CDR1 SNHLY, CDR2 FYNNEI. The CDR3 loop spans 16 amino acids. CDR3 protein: CASTRGAGVGADTQYF. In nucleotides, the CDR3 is TGTGCCAGCACCCGAGGGGCGGGGGTAGGAGCAGATACGCAGTATTTT. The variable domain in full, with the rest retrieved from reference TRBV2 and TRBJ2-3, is EPEVTQTPSHQVTQMGQEVILRCVPISNHLYFYWYRQILGQKVEFLVSFYNNEISEKSEIFDDQFSVERPDGSNFTLKIRSTKLEDSAMYFCASTRGAGVGADTQYFGPGTRLTVL.

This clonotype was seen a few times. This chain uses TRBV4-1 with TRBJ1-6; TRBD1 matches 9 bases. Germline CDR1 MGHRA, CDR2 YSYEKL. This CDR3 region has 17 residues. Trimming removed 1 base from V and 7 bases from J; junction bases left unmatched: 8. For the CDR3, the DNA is TGCGCCAGCAGCCAAGGATCGACAGGGGGGCTAAATTCACCCCTCCACTTT. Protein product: CASSQGSTGGLNSPLHF.